The entry that follows covers one TCR beta chain sequence. The sample is drawn from a study of blood T cell repertoires in COVID-19. Across the study: Nucleic acid was either cDNA or gDNA, and it came from T cells, B-cell-depleted T cells, or PBMCs.

The CDR3 is 17 residues long. The trim removed 6 bases at V and 2 bases at J, leaving 12 bases unmatched. CDR1 is GTSNPN, CDR2 SVGIG, per germline (reference sequence). Clones were read by immunoSEQ multiplex PCR, and TCRdb kept only the in-frame ones, dropping some. Altogether roughly 440,000 clones are present, 88% being singletons, with the ten largest covering roughly 12%. This sequence was found in a woman aged 45-59 years with COVID-19, enrolled during active disease. Input material: peripheral blood. The chain uses TRBV30 and TRBJ2-3, with TRBD1 matching over 12 bases. The CDR3 is CACRDRGLQGATDTQYF. The CDR3 region has the DNA TGTGCCTGCAGGGACAGGGGGCTTCAGGGGGCCACAGATACGCAGTATTTT.